This T cell receptor (beta chain) was found in a study of multiple sclerosis patients with progressive multifocal leukoencephalopathy. Time point in this sample: about a year of natalizumab therapy. CDR1 is MGHRA and CDR2 is YSYEKL in the germline V gene. Trimming removed 0 bases from V and 2 bases from J; junction bases left unmatched: 6. The CDR3 length is 17 residues. Sequencing was performed with immunoSEQ multiplex PCR; in TCRdb, only in-frame clones are kept and a portion is missing. The table shows 20,000 to 30,000 clones, with around 93% occurring only once. Material: PBMCs, obtained from a patient treated with natalizumab. The chain is built from TRBV4-1 and TRBJ2-3; 9 nucleotides match TRBD2. The clonotype was recovered from a man aged 25 to 40 with multiple sclerosis. The CDR3 region is CASSQEGAGGTTDTQYF. In DNA form, the CDR3 reads TGCGCCAGCAGCCAAGAAGGGGCGGGAGGGACCACAGATACGCAGTATTTT.